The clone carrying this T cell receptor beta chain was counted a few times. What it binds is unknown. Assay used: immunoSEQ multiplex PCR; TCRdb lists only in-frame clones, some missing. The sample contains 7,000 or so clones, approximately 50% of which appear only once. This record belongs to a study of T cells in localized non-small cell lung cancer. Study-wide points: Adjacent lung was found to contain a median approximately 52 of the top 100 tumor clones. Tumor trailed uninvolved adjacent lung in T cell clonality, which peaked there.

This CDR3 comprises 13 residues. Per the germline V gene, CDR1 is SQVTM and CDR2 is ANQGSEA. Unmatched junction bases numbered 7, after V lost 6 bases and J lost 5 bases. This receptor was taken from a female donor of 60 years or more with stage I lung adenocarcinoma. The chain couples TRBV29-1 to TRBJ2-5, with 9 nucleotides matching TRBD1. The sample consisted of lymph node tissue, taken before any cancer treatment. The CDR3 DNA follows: TGCAGCGTCTCACAGGGGGCCTGGGAGACCCAGTACTTC. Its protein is CSVSQGAWETQYF.